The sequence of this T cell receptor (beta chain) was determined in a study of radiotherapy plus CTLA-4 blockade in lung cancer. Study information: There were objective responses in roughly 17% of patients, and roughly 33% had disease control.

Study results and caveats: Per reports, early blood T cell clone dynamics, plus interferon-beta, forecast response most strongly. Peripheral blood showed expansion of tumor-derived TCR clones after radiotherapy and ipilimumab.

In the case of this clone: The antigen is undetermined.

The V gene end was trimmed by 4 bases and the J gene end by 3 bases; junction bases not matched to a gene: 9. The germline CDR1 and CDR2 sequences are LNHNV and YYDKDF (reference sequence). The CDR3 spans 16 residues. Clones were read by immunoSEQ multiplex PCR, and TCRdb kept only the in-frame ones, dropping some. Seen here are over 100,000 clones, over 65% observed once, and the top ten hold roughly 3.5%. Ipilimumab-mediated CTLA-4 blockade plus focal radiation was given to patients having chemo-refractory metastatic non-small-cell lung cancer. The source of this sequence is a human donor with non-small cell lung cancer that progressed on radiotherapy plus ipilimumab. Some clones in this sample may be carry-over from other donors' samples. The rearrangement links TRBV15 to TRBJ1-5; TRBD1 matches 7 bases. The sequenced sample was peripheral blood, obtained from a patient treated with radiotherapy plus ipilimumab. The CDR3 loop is CATSTAQGPFNQPQHF. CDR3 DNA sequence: TGTGCCACCAGCACAGCACAGGGGCCTTTCAATCAGCCCCAGCATTTT.